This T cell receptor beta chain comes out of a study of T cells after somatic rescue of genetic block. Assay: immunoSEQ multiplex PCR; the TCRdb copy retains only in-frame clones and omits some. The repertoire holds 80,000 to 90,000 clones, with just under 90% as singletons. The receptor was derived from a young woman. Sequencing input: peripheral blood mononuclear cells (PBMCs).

The CDR3 nucleotides are TGTGCCAGCAGCCTATTAACCGGGACGAACACTGAAGCTTTCTTT. Translation: CASSLLTGTNTEAFF. This rearrangement joins TRBV6-1 to TRBJ1-1; tentatively, D is TRBD1 (5 bases). V dropped 6 bases and J dropped 1 base, with 15 bases sitting between them. Germline CDR1 is MNHNS and CDR2 is SASEGT. The CDR3 has 15 residues.